This TCR beta chain was sequenced for a study of T-cell reconstitution after alpha-beta-depleted transplantation in children (dated by TCRdb to 2016 to 2017). For context, the study as a whole: Using TCR repertoire profiling, the study followed T-cell immune reconstitution in a quantitative way in children after TCRalphabeta/CD19-depleted allogeneic hematopoietic cell transplantation. Beyond this particular receptor, the publication reports: In some patients, high TCRbeta diversity at day 60 was attributed to recipient T cells and intrathymic progenitors that had survived conditioning. Hyperexpanded clone frequencies declined over subsequent months; after one year, T-cell counts and TCRbeta diversity were mostly attributed to newly produced T cells. About two months after transplant, the apparently early recovery of alphabetaT-cell counts reportedly depended on just several hundred clones that had expanded rapidly and came from non-depleted graft cells.

In the germline V gene (reference sequence), CDR1 corresponds to MNHEY and CDR2 to SMNVEV. After removal of 3 bases from V and 6 bases from J, the junction retains 5 bases not matched to a gene. From the cysteine through the phenylalanine, the CDR3 covers 14 amino acids. This entry keeps only the CDR3 DNA: 42 bases, framed from base 1. The treatment or condition label of this sample denotes: allogeneic hematopoietic cell transplantation with graft depleted of TCRalphabeta T cells and CD19 B cells. Transplant recipients were children who received TCRalphabeta/CD19-depleted allogeneic hematopoietic cell grafts. Turning to this clonotype: This clone's antigen is unknown. Base qualities are not at hand, and no much larger clone is one base apart.

The library was prepared using PCR. The instrument given in TCRdb is Illumina HiSeq 2500. TCR libraries were prepared with molecular barcoding, using unique molecular identifiers to normalize TCRbeta repertoire quantification. TCRdb reanalyzed the raw reads on its own, using fastp at Q25 for trimming and MiXCR for clone calling, and kept in-frame beta chains. CDR3 protein sequences are deduplicated, and each keeps its most common genes and DNA. This sample holds 300,000 or so distinct CDR3 sequences; about a quarter were observed only once. The ten largest clones take up about a tenth of the sample. This receptor was identified in a male patient younger than 18 who had a stem cell transplant for acute lymphoblastic leukemia, so the T cells may come from the graft donor. The sequence joins TRBV27 to TRBJ2-1; TRBD1 aligns with 7 central bases. The sample was PBMCs, mostly from graft donor cells, taken 180 days after TCRalphabeta/CD19-depleted stem cell transplant. The CDR3: CASSFEGAFNEQFF. The DNA sequence is TGTGCCAGCAGTTTTGAGGGGGCCTTCAATGAGCAGTTCTTC.